Below are 2 T cell receptor beta chains sequenced from a single sample in a study of CD8 T cells in ankylosing spondylitis. Study-wide results and caveats: Ankylosing spondylitis blood appeared to carry a characteristic TCR beta motif of roughly eight highly homologous variants.

TCRdb re-called the 5' RACE reads through MiXCR, storing one row per CDR3 protein. The repertoire has some 840,000 distinct CDR3 sequences, roughly 12% of them found once; the top ten carry approximately 0.46%. Which antigens these TCRs recognize remains unknown. The source material was blood, either unsorted or a sorted T cell fraction (not recorded which). The source is a male donor with ankylosing spondylitis.

This clonotype was observed a few times. The CDR3 nucleotides are TGCAGTGCTAGGGGAAGGGGGGTCGGCATTCAGTACTTC. Translating gives CSARGRGVGIQYF. This chain joins TRBV20-1 and TRBJ2-4; D possibly uses TRBD1 or TRBD2 (6 bases each). From germline, CDR1 is DFQATT and CDR2 SNEGSKA (reference sequence). Trimming stripped 3 bases from V and 9 bases from J, with 15 bases between. The CDR3 covers 13 residues.

This clonotype has only a few counts. V and J are TRBV5-1 and TRBJ2-7; weak D call: TRBD1 (5 bases). Trimming removed 1 base from V and 0 bases from J, with 8 bases in between. Germline V gives CDR1 SGHRS, CDR2 YFSETQ. This CDR3 comprises 14 residues. The CDR3, as DNA: TGCGCCAGCAGCTTGCCCACAGGCTCCTACGAGCAGTACTTC. Translating it yields CASSLPTGSYEQYF.